Detailed here is one TCR beta chain. Antigen: not known. The CDR3 length is 17 residues. Germline loops: CDR1 LGHNA, CDR2 YSLEER. V lost 0 bases and J lost 4, with 15 bases in between. This sample was included in a study of cytomegalovirus exposure and HLA in healthy donors. About the research overall: Inside one of the first data releases sat some 85 million unique TCRs taken from HLA-typed donors. Study-level points and caveats: A missense DCLRE1C variant was associated with V- and J-gene trimming of TCR beta chains in a later analysis, and an independent cohort replicated the association. Beyond CMV serostatus, there was no information to go on about immune exposure. In a later analysis, CMV-associated beta chains were mostly HLA-associated, it appeared.

The PCR contained 60 Vbeta and 13 Jbeta primers. Data came from immunoSEQ multiplex PCR; TCRdb stores just in-frame clones and leaves some out. The profile covers about 110,000 clones, with 65% to 80% appearing a single time and approximately 2.6% taken by the ten largest. This TCR came from a male donor in good health and CMV-seropositive. The genes are TRBV4-3 and TRBJ1-4, with D possibly TRBD1 on 5 matching bases. Sample: PBMCs. CDR3 amino acids: CASSQDLIGTSNEKLFF. The CDR3 DNA is TGCGCCAGCAGCCAAGATCTTATAGGGACTAGTAATGAAAAACTGTTTTTT.